These 17 T cell receptor beta chains share one sample of origin, sequenced in a study of Ad26.COV2.S vaccination and SARS-CoV-2 variants (dated by TCRdb to the early 2020s). In the paper's terms, the treatment or condition label means: 15 to 20 received Ad26.COV2.S at low or high dose, single or two shots; about 5 received placebo; per-sample allocation not given. Repertoires of vaccine and placebo recipients were sequenced from samples taken on day 63 after the first injection. The library was built by means of the immunoSEQ multiplex PCR assay. Here the immuneACCESS table is served through TCRdb, limited to in-frame sequences with V and J called. Missing clones are a known gap in these copies; in checked studies unresolved V genes cover under half, and the rest lacks a known reason. Across this sample there are roughly 350,000 clones, with roughly 90% seen only once. The ten largest account for around 11% of the sample.

Sequenced here: peripheral blood, sampled in a trial of Ad26.COV2.S vaccine versus placebo. These receptors all stem from a person between 18 and 65 years old who received the Ad26.COV2.S COVID-19 vaccine or a placebo.

A word on this clone: An end of the junction does not agree with germline; a read error may underlie this. This chain uses TRBV28 with TRBJ2-7; 9 bases map to TRBD1. The CDR3 spans 12 residues. Germline-derived CDR1 and CDR2 are MDHEN and SYDVKM. The CDR3 protein is CASRSPGDREDF. The CDR3 coding sequence is TGTGCCAGCAGGTCGCCCGGGGACAGGGAGGACTTC.

This sequence joins TRBV5-1 and TRBJ2-7; 8 bases line up with TRBD1. Losses at the gene ends were 3 bases for V and 7 bases for J; bases not matched to a gene: 3. CDR1 and CDR2 (germline): SGHRS, YFSETQ. The CDR3 has 12 residues. The CDR3 reads CASSYTGGEQYF. CDR3 in DNA: TGCGCCAGCAGCTATACAGGGGGAGAGCAGTACTTC.

This chain joins TRBV5-8 and TRBJ1-1; D uncertain. Germline assignment: CDR1 SGHTS and CDR2 YDEGEE. The V end was cut by 3 bases, the J end by 2 bases, with 14 bases between. The CDR3 is 15 amino acids. CDR3 loop: CASSWAGILNTEAFF. The CDR3, as DNA: TGTGCCAGCAGCTGGGCAGGTATCCTTAACACTGAAGCTTTCTTT.

The count of this clone is one. The rearrangement joins TRBV30 to TRBJ1-5; 9 nucleotides line up with TRBD1. The CDR3 consists of 14 residues. In germline, CDR1 is GTSNPN, CDR2 SVGIG (reference sequence). Germline trimming cut 2 bases from V and 6 bases from J; bases unmatched to any gene: 5. The CDR3 sequence is CAWSRVTGGQPQHF. Written as DNA, the CDR3 is TGTGCCTGGAGTAGGGTGACAGGGGGTCAGCCCCAGCATTTT.

The chain has TRBV3-1 (or the pseudogene TRBV3-2) and TRBJ1-1, with D hard to call. The CDR3 has 13 residues. Trimming took 1 base from V and 0 from J, leaving 3 bases between them. Germline V gives CDR1 LGHDT, CDR2 YNNKEL (reference sequence). This CDR3 reads CASSQVLNTEAFF. In nucleotides, the CDR3 is TGTGCCAGCAGCCAAGTGCTGAACACTGAAGCTTTCTTT.

V and J are TRBV11-2 and TRBJ1-6; D is unresolved. In germline, CDR1 is SGHAT, CDR2 FQNNGV. This CDR3 has 14 amino acids. V lost 1 base and J lost 14, with 15 bases in between. The CDR3 region has the DNA TGTGCCAGCAGCTTAGGTTTGGGCCGGGAGGCCCTCCACTTT. This encodes CASSLGLGREALHF.

The chain employs TRBV18 and TRBJ2-7, with D perhaps TRBD1 or TRBD2 (5 bases each). With 3 bases removed from V and 2 bases from J, the gap between germline ends came to 17 bases. The CDR3 consists of 16 residues. CDR1 KGHSH and CDR2 LQKENI come from the germline V gene. In DNA, the CDR3 is TGTGCCAGCTCACCCCCGGGACGCTTCACCACCTACGAGCAGTACTTC. Translating gives CASSPPGRFTTYEQYF. The whole variable domain, remainder taken from reference TRBV18 and TRBJ2-7, is NAGVMQNPRHLVRRRGQEARLRCSPMKGHSHVYWYRQLPEEGLKFMVYLQKENIIDESGMPKERFSAEFPKEGPSILRIQQVVRGDSAAYFCASSPPGRFTTYEQYFGPGTRLTVT.

J is TRBJ1-1 and V is TRBV4-3, with D tentatively TRBD1 (5 bases). Trimming cost V 0 bases and J 4 bases, with 12 bases left between them. The CDR3 covers 15 residues. Germline CDR1 is LGHNA and CDR2 is YSLEER. For the CDR3, the DNA is TGCGCCAGCAGCCAAGATAGGGGCCTAACCACTGAAGCTTTCTTT. Its protein is CASSQDRGLTTEAFF.

The DNA for the CDR3 is TGTGCCAGCTCCGGGTCGGGGTCCTACGAGCAGTACTTC. Protein product: CASSGSGSYEQYF. V and J are TRBV18 and TRBJ2-7, with D possibly being TRBD2 (5 bases). Trimming removed 6 bases at V and 1 base at J, with 10 bases between. Germline values: CDR1 KGHSH, CDR2 LQKENI. This CDR3 contains 13 residues. Full variable domain (remainder filled in from reference TRBV18 and TRBJ2-7): NAGVMQNPRHLVRRRGQEARLRCSPMKGHSHVYWYRQLPEEGLKFMVYLQKENIIDESGMPKERFSAEFPKEGPSILRIQQVVRGDSAAYFCASSGSGSYEQYFGPGTRLTVT.

The rearrangement links TRBV7-3 to TRBJ2-7; D may be TRBD2 (6 bases). Trimming shortened V by 5 bases and J by 0 bases, and 11 bases separated the two germline ends. The CDR3 spans 14 residues. The germline gives CDR1 SGHTA, CDR2 FQGTGA. CDR3 sequence reads: CASSPDGSSYEQYF. The CDR3 bases are TGTGCCAGCAGCCCGGACGGGAGCTCCTACGAGCAGTACTTC. Full variable domain (rest looked up from reference TRBV7-3 and TRBJ2-7): GAGVSQTPSNKVTEKGKYVELRCDPISGHTALYWYRQSLGQGPEFLIYFQGTGAADDSGLPNDRFFAVRPEGSVSTLKIQRTERGDSAVYLCASSPDGSSYEQYFGPGTRLTVT.

The CDR3: CASSYRTGVYQPQHF. The CDR3 DNA is TGTGCCAGCAGCTACCGGACAGGGGTTTATCAGCCCCAGCATTTT. J is TRBJ1-5 and V is TRBV7-2, with 9 bases lining up with TRBD1. Germline V gene sequence: CDR1 SGHTA, CDR2 FQGNSA. Trimming removed 4 bases from V and 5 bases from J; junction bases left unmatched: 6. This CDR3 contains 15 residues.

This chain uses TRBV6-2 or TRBV6-3 with TRBJ2-6; a weak D match, TRBD1 (5 bases). Per germline, CDR1 MNHEY and CDR2 SVGEGT. V lost 1 base to trimming and J lost 0 bases, with 10 bases between them. This CDR3 is built from 17 residues. CDR3 residues: CASSYWGKSSGANVLTF. CDR3 coding DNA: TGTGCCAGCAGTTACTGGGGCAAAAGCTCTGGGGCCAACGTCCTGACTTTC.

The J gene is TRBJ1-1, the V gene TRBV27; D unresolved. Trimming removed 6 bases at V and 4 bases at J, with 12 bases between. The CDR3 totals 13 residues. The germline V gene has CDR1 MNHEY and CDR2 SMNVEV (reference sequence). The CDR3 nucleotides read TGTGCCAGCAGCTCGGAGTTGAGCACTGAAGCTTTCTTT. It codes for CASSSELSTEAFF.

The genes are TRBV3-1 (or the pseudogene TRBV3-2) and TRBJ2-1; D is ambiguous. The CDR3 is made up of 15 amino acids. The V end was cut by 1 base, the J end by 4 bases, with 11 bases between. Germline values: CDR1 LGHDT, CDR2 YNNKEL (reference sequence). The CDR3 DNA reads as TGTGCCAGCAGCCAAGTAGGGCACTCTTACAATGAGCAGTTCTTC. It specifies CASSQVGHSYNEQFF.

The V gene is TRBV29-1, the J gene TRBJ2-1; D is undetermined. Germline CDR1 SQVTM, CDR2 ANQGSEA. The CDR3 is made up of 11 amino acids. This chain's CDR3 is CSSRSYNEQFF. The CDR3 region has the DNA TGCTCATCCCGGTCCTACAATGAGCAGTTCTTC.

For the CDR3, the DNA is TGTGCCAGCAGTCATGGCATAGCAGGGTACGAAAATTCACCCCTCCACTTT. It translates to CASSHGIAGYENSPLHF. This chain links TRBV28 with TRBJ1-6; tentative D call: TRBD1 (5 bases). From germline, CDR1 is MDHEN and CDR2 SYDVKM. The CDR3 totals 17 residues. Trimming left V 5 bases short and J 7 bases short, with 21 bases between. The full variable domain, its missing parts supplied by reference TRBV28 and TRBJ1-6, is DVKVTQSSRYLVKRTGEKVFLECVQDMDHENMFWYRQDPGLGLRLIYFSYDVKMKEKGDIPEGYSVSREKKERFSLILESASTNQTSMYLCASSHGIAGYENSPLHFGNGTRLTVT.

The genes are TRBV19 and TRBJ2-3; no clear D. V dropped 3 bases and J dropped 2 bases, with 6 bases sitting between them. Germline lookup yields CDR1 LNHDA and CDR2 SQIVND (reference sequence). CDR3 length: 13 residues. The CDR3 bases are TGTGCCAGTAGTATGTCCTACACAGATACGCAGTATTTT. The encoded protein is CASSMSYTDTQYF.